Shown below are 2 T cell receptor beta chains from a single sample sequenced in a study of Graves' ophthalmopathy and Graves' hyperthyroidism. Amplifying from RNA transcripts, the study obtained TCR beta CDR3 regions. Investigators did first-round RT-PCR with HTBI primers, then second-round multiplex PCR. TCRdb itself ran the multiplex PCR reads through MiXCR, one entry per CDR3 protein. The table records around 1,000,000 distinct CDR3 sequences, about two fifths of them present only once. The sequenced sample consisted of peripheral blood or thyroid tissue (not recorded which). The receptors originated from an adult man with Graves' hyperthyroidism.

This clonotype has a handful of counts. The J gene is TRBJ2-7, the V gene TRBV4-1; TRBD1 agrees at 10 bases. This CDR3 has 15 residues. Germline V gene data show CDR1 as MGHRA and CDR2 as YSYEKL. V was pared by 1 base and J by 4 bases, with 4 bases of the junction left unmatched. CDR3 nucleotides: TGCGCCAGCAGCCAAGCCCGACAGGGGGCGTACGAGCAGTACTTC. It codes for CASSQARQGAYEQYF.

V is TRBV15 and J is TRBJ1-1, with 7 bases lining up with TRBD1. The CDR3 covers 15 residues. V shed 5 bases and J 0 bases; nucleotides not matched to a gene: 6. Germline CDR1 and CDR2: LNHNV and YYDKDF (reference sequence). DNA for the CDR3: TGTGCCACCAGCCTAGACCAGGGGGTGAACACTGAAGCTTTCTTT. Translating gives CATSLDQGVNTEAFF.